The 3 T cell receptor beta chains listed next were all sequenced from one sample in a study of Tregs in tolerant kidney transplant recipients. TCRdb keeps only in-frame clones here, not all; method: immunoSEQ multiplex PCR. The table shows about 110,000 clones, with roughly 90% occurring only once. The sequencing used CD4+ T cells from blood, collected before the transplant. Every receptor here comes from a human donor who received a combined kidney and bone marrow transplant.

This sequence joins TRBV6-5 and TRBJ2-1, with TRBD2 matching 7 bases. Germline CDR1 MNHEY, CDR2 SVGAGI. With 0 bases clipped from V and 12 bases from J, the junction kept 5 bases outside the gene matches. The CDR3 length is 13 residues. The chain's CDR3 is CASSYSAGVGQFF. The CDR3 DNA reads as TGTGCCAGCAGTTACTCGGCGGGGGTTGGGCAGTTCTTC.

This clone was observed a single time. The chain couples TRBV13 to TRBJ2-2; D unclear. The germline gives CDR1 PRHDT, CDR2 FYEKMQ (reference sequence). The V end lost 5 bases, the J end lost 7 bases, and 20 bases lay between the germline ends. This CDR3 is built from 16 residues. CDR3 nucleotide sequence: TGTGCCAGCAGCACGACCCTGGCGGAGAATATCGGGGAGCTGTTTTTT. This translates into CASSTTLAENIGELFF.

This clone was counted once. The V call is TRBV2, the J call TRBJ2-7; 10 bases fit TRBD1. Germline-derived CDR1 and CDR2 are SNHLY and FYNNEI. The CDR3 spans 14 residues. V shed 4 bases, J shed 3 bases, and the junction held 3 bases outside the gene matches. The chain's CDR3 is CASSVRTGGYEQYF. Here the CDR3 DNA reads TGTGCCAGCAGTGTGAGGACAGGGGGCTACGAGCAGTACTTC.